This T cell receptor (beta chain) was sequenced for a study of T cells in Graves' hyperthyroidism and ophthalmopathy. Study conclusions and caveats: Most expanded thyroid clonotypes above 0.001 also appeared in blood.

Absence of ophthalmopathy progression within 18 months defined stable Graves' hyperthyroidism. Used for diagnoses were clinical symptoms, serum thyroxine and TRAb, thyroid ultrasound and orbital computed tomography. TCR beta CDR3 regions were amplified from RNA transcripts. HTBI primers were used for first-round RT-PCR of the TCR CDR3. TCRdb redid the calling of the multiplex PCR reads with MiXCR, one entry per CDR3 protein. The sample comprises a few hundred thousand distinct CDR3 sequences, approximately 44% of which are singletons, and more than 7% rests with the top ten. Concerning this clonotype: Its specificity is unknown.

The V segment lost 8 bases and the J segment 6 bases; nucleotides outside the gene matches: 9. The germline V gene encodes CDR1 ENHRY and CDR2 SYGVKD. The CDR3 extends over 13 amino acids. The TCR sequence derives from a woman aged 18-35 years with Graves' hyperthyroidism. The material sequenced was peripheral blood or thyroid tissue (not recorded which). The J gene is TRBJ2-7, the V gene TRBV10-3; 8 bases align to TRBD1. The DNA for the CDR3 is TGTGCCATCTCCGGGGCAGGGGGCAGCGAGCAGTACTTC. Its translation is CAISGAGGSEQYF.